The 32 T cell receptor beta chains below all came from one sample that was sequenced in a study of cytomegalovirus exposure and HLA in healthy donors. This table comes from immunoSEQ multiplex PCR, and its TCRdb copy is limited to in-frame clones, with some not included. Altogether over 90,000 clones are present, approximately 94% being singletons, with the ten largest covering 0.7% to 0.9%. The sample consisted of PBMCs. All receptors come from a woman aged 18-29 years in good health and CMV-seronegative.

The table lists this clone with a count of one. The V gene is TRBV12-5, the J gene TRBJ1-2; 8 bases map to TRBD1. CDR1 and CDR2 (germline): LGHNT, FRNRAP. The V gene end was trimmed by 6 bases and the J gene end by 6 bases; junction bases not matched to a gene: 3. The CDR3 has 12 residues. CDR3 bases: TGTGCTAGTGGACCGGGACAGGATGGCTACACCTTC. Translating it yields CASGPGQDGYTF.

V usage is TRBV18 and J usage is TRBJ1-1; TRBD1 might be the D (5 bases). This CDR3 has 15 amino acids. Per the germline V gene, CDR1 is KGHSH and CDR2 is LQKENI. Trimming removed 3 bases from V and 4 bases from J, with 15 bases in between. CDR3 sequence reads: CASSPVGEGATEAFF. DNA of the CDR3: TGTGCCAGCTCACCGGTGGGGGAGGGTGCCACTGAAGCTTTCTTT.

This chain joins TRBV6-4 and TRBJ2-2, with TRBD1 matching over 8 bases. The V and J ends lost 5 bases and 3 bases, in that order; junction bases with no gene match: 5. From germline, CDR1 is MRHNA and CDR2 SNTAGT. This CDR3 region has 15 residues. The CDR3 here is CASSSAGGDTGELFF. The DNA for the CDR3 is TGTGCCAGCAGTTCTGCAGGGGGCGACACCGGGGAGCTGTTTTTT.

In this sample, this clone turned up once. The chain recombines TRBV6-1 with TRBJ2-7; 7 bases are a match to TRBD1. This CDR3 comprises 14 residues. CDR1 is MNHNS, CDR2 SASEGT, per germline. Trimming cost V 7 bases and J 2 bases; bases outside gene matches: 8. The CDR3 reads CASTGTAPTYEQYF. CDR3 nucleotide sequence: TGTGCCAGCACCGGGACAGCCCCTACCTACGAGCAGTACTTC.

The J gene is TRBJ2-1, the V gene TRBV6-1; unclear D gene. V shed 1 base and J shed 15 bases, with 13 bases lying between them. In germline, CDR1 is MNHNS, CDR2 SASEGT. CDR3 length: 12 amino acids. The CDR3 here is CASSEVTPLRFF. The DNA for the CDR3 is TGTGCCAGCAGTGAAGTTACACCCTTACGGTTCTTC.

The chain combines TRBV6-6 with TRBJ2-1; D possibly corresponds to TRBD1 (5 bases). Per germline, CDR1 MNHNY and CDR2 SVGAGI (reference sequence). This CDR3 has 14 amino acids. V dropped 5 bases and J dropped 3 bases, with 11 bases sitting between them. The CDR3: CASSPRQNYNEQFF. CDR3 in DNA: TGTGCCAGCAGTCCCCGACAGAACTACAATGAGCAGTTCTTC.

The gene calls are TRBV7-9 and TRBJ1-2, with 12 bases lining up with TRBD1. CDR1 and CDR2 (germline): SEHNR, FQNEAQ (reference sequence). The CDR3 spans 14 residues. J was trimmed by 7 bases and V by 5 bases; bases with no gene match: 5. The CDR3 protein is CASSLGTGGFGYTF. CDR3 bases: TGTGCCAGCAGCCTGGGGACAGGGGGCTTTGGCTACACCTTC.

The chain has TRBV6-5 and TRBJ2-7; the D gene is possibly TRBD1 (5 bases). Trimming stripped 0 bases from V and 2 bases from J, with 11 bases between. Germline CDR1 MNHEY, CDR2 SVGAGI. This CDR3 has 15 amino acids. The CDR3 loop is CASSYSVAGTYEQYF. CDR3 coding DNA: TGTGCCAGCAGTTACTCTGTTGCAGGGACCTACGAGCAGTACTTC.

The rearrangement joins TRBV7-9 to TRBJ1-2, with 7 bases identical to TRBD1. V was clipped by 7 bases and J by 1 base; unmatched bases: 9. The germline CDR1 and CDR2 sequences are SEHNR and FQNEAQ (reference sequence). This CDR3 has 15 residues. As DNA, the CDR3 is TGTGCCAGCACCCCAGACAGGGCAGTTAACTATGGCTACACCTTC. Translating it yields CASTPDRAVNYGYTF.

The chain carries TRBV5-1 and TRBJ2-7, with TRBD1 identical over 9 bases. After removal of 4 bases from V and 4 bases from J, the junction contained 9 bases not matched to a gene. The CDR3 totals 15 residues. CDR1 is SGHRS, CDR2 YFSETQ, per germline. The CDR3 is CASSAPGQGPYEQYF. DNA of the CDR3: TGCGCCAGCAGCGCACCGGGACAGGGCCCTTACGAGCAGTACTTC.

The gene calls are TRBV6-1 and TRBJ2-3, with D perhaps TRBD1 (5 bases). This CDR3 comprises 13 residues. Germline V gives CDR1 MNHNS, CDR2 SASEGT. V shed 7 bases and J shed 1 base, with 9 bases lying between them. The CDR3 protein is CASTTEGTDTQYF. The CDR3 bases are TGTGCCAGCACGACAGAGGGCACAGATACGCAGTATTTT.

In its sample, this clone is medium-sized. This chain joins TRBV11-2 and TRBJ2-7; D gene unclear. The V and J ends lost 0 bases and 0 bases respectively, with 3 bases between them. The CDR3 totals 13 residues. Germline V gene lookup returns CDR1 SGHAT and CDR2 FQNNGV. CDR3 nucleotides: TGTGCCAGCAGCTTAGACAGCTCCTACGAGCAGTACTTC. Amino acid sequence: CASSLDSSYEQYF.

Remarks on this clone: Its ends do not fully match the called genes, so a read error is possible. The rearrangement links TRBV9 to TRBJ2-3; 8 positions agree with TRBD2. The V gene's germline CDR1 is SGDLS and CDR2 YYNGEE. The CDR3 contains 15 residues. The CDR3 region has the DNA TGTGCCAGCGGCGTGTCGGGGGGGAGCACAGATACGCAGTATTTT. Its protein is CASGVSGGSTDTQYF. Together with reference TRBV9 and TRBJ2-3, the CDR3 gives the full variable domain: DSGVTQTPKHLITATGQRVTLRCSPRSGDLSVYWYQQSLDQGLQFLIQYYNGEERAKGNILERFSAQQFPDLHSELNLSSLELGDSALYFCASGVSGGSTDTQYFGPGTRLTVL.

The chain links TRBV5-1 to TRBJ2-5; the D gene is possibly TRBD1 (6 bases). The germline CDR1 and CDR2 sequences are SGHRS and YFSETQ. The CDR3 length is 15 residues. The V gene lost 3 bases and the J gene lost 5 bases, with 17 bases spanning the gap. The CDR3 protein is CASSSGTTGGETQYF. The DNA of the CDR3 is TGCGCCAGCAGCTCCGGGACAACCGGCGGGGAGACCCAGTACTTC.

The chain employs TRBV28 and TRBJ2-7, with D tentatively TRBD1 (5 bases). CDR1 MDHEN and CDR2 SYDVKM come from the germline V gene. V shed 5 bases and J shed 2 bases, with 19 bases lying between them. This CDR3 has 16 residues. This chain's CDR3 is CASSTIRGQSPYEQYF. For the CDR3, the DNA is TGTGCCAGCAGTACCATAAGGGGCCAGAGTCCCTACGAGCAGTACTTC.

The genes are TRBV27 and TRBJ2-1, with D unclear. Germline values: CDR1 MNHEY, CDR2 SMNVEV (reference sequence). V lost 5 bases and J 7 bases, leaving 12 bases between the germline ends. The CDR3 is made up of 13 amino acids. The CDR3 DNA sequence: TGTGCCAGCAGTCCCCTTTCGCGGAATGAGCAGTTCTTC. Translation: CASSPLSRNEQFF.

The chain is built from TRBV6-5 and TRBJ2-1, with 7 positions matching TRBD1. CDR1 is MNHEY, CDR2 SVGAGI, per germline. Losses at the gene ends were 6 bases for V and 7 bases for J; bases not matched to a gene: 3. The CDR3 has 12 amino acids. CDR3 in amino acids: CASSHRGNEQFF. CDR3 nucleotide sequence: TGTGCCAGCAGCCACAGGGGAAATGAGCAGTTCTTC.

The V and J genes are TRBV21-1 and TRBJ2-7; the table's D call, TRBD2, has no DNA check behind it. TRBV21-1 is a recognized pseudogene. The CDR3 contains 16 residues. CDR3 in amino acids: CASSKVAFGGSYEQYF. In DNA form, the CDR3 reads TGTGCCAGCAGCAAAGTGGCCTTCGGGGGATCCTACGAGCAGTACTTC.

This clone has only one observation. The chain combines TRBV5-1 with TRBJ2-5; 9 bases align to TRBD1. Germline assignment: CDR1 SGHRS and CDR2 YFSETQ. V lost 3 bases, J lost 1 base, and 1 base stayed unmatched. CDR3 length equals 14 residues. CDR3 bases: TGCGCCAGCAGCTGGGGACAGGGCCAAGAGACCCAGTACTTC. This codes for CASSWGQGQETQYF.

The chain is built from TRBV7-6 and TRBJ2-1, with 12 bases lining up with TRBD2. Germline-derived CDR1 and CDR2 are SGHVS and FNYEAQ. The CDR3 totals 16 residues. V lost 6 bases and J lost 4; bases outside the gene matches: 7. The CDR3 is CASRHLAGGPYNEQFF. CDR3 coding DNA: TGTGCCAGCAGACACCTAGCGGGAGGGCCTTACAATGAGCAGTTCTTC.

CDR3 in amino acids: CATSREAGGRYGYTF. For the CDR3, the DNA is TGTGCCACCAGCAGAGAGGCGGGGGGACGCTATGGCTACACCTTC. V usage is TRBV15 and J usage is TRBJ1-2; D perhaps matches TRBD1 (5 bases). CDR1 and CDR2 from the germline V gene are LNHNV and YYDKDF (reference sequence). CDR3 size: 15 residues. Trimming shortened V by 0 bases and J by 4 bases, and 12 bases separated the two germline ends.

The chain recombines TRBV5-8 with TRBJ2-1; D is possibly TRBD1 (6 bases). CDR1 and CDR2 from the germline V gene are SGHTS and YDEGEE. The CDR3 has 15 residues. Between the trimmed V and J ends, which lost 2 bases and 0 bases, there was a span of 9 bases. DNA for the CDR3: TGTGCCAGCAGCTTACAGGGCCGCTCCTACAATGAGCAGTTCTTC. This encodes CASSLQGRSYNEQFF.

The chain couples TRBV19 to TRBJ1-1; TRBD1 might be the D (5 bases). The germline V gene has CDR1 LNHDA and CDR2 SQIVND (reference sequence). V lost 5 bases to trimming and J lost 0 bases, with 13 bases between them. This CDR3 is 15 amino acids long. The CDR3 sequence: CASSPNRRLNTEAFF. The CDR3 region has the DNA TGTGCCAGTAGTCCCAACAGGCGACTGAACACTGAAGCTTTCTTT.

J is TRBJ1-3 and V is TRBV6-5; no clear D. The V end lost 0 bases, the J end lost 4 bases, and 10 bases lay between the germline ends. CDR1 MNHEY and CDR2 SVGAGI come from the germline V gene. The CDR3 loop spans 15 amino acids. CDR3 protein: CASSYSSKSGNTIYF. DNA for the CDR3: TGTGCCAGCAGTTACTCGAGCAAGTCAGGAAACACCATATATTTT.

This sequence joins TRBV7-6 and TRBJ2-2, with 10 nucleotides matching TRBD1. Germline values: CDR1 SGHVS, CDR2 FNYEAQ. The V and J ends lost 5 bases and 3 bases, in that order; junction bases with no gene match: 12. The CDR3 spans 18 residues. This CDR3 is CASSLGTGAWGDTGELFF. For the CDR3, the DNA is TGTGCCAGCAGCCTGGGGACAGGGGCCTGGGGGGACACCGGGGAGCTGTTTTTT.

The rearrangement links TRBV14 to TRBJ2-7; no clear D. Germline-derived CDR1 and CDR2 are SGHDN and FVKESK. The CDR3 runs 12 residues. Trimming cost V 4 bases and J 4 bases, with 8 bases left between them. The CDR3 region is CASSLQFYEQYF. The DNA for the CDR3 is TGTGCCAGCAGCCTACAGTTTTACGAGCAGTACTTC.

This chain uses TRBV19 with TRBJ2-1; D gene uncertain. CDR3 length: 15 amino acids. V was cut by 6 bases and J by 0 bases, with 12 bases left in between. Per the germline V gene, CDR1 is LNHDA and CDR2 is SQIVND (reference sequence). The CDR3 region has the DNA TGTGCCAGTAGACCTCGCCACACCTCCTACAATGAGCAGTTCTTC. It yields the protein CASRPRHTSYNEQFF.

In DNA form, the CDR3 reads TGTGCCAGCAGCTTAGTACAGGGAGGGGGTGAAAAACTGTTTTTT. This translates into CASSLVQGGGEKLFF. The chain is built from TRBV7-8 and TRBJ1-4, with a tentative D call TRBD1 (6 bases). Trimming pared 1 base from V and 7 bases from J, leaving 13 bases between. Germline CDR1 and CDR2: SGHVS and FQNEAQ. The CDR3 is 15 amino acids. The full variable domain, in which reference TRBV7-8 and TRBJ1-4 provide the parts outside the CDR3, is GAGVSQSPRYKVAKRGQDVALRCDPISGHVSLFWYQQALGQGPEFLTYFQNEAQLDKSGLPSDRFFAERPEGSVSTLKIQRTQQEDSAVYLCASSLVQGGGEKLFFGSGTQLSVL.

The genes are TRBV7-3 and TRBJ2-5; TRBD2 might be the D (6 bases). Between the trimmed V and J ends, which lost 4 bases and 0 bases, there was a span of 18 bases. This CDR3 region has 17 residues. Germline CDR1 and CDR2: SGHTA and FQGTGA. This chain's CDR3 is CASSSGVGGEDQETQYF. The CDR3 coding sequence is TGTGCCAGCAGCTCAGGCGTAGGAGGGGAAGACCAAGAGACCCAGTACTTC.

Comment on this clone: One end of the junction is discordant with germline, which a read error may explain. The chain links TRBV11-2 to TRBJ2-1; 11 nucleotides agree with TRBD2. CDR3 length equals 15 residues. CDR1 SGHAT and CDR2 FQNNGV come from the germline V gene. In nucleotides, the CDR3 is TGTGCCAGCAGATTAGCGGGAGGGGGTTACAATGAGCAGTTCTTC. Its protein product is CASRLAGGGYNEQFF.

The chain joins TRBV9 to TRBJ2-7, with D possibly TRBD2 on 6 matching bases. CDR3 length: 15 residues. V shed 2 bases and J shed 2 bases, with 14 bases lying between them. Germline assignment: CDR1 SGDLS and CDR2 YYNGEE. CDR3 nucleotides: TGTGCCAGCAGCGTGGAAGGGGAGGCAGCCTACGAGCAGTACTTC. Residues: CASSVEGEAAYEQYF.

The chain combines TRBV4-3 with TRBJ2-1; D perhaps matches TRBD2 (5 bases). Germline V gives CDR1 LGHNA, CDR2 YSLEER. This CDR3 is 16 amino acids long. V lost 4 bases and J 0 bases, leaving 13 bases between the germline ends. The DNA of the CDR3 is TGCGCCAGCAGCCCGCGACTAACAAGCTCCTACAATGAGCAGTTCTTC. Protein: CASSPRLTSSYNEQFF.